These 25 T cell receptor beta chains were sequenced from one sample in a study of T cell responses to AZD1222 COVID-19 vaccine. The repertoire was sequenced with immunoSEQ multiplex PCR; TCRdb's copy has only in-frame clones and lacks some. Here the sample spans more than 95,000 clones, approximately 85% being singletons. Sequenced here: peripheral blood, sampled on day 0 of MenACWY control vaccination. These receptors originate from an adult in good health.

This chain links TRBV29-1 with TRBJ1-1; the match to TRBD1 covers 7 bases. V lost 7 bases, J lost 13 bases, and 9 bases stayed unmatched. Germline values: CDR1 SQVTM, CDR2 ANQGSEA. This CDR3 has 10 amino acids. The CDR3 sequence: CSGGTAEGFF. CDR3 bases: TGCAGCGGCGGGACAGCTGAGGGTTTCTTT.

The chain couples TRBV6-2 or TRBV6-3 to TRBJ1-1; possible D gene TRBD1, 6 bases. CDR3 length: 17 amino acids. Germline CDR1 MNHEY, CDR2 SVGEGT. V lost 2 bases and J lost 1, with 17 bases in between. CDR3 loop: CASSYNTRIQGNTEAFF. The CDR3 nucleotides read TGTGCCAGCAGTTACAACACTCGAATACAGGGGAACACTGAAGCTTTCTTT.

The J gene is TRBJ1-4, the V gene TRBV5-5; 7 bases are a match to TRBD1. The CDR3 spans 16 residues. CDR1 SGHKS and CDR2 YYEKEE come from the germline V gene (reference sequence). With 4 bases clipped from V and 0 bases from J, the junction kept 6 bases outside the gene matches. CDR3 amino acids: CASSQDRSATNEKLFF. In DNA form, the CDR3 reads TGTGCCAGCAGCCAGGACAGGAGTGCAACTAATGAAAAACTGTTTTTT. Full variable domain (rest looked up from reference TRBV5-5 and TRBJ1-4): DAGVTQSPTHLIKTRGQQVTLRCSPISGHKSVSWYQQVLGQGPQFIFQYYEKEERGRGNFPDRFSARQFPNYSSELNVNALLLGDSALYLCASSQDRSATNEKLFFGSGTQLSVL.

The chain is built from TRBV9 and TRBJ1-2; D is unclear. Germline V CDR1 and CDR2: SGDLS, YYNGEE. Trimming took 4 bases from V and 3 from J, leaving 10 bases between them. The CDR3 contains 13 residues. The CDR3 sequence: CASSHGYDYGYTF. CDR3 nucleotides: TGTGCCAGCAGCCATGGGTATGACTATGGCTACACCTTC. Full variable domain (missing parts from reference TRBV9 and TRBJ1-2): DSGVTQTPKHLITATGQRVTLRCSPRSGDLSVYWYQQSLDQGLQFLIQYYNGEERAKGNILERFSAQQFPDLHSELNLSSLELGDSALYFCASSHGYDYGYTFGSGTRLTVV.

The chain carries TRBV9 and TRBJ1-2; D might be TRBD1 (5 bases). The CDR3 runs to 15 residues. Per germline, CDR1 SGDLS and CDR2 YYNGEE. V dropped 4 bases and J dropped 4 bases, with 17 bases sitting between them. CDR3 bases: TGTGCCAGCAGCTCCGGGGTAGGGACGGCCTATGGCTACACCTTC. This sequence encodes CASSSGVGTAYGYTF.

The chain carries TRBV5-1 and TRBJ2-7, with a weak D call TRBD1 (6 bases). CDR1 and CDR2 (germline): SGHRS, YFSETQ. The ends were cut back, 0 bases at V and 2 bases at J, with 9 bases in the middle. The CDR3 is 14 amino acids. The CDR3 reads CASSLGGGTYEQYF. The CDR3 nucleotides read TGCGCCAGCAGCTTGGGAGGGGGAACCTACGAGCAGTACTTC. Full variable domain (remainder filled in from reference TRBV5-1 and TRBJ2-7): KAGVTQTPRYLIKTRGQQVTLSCSPISGHRSVSWYQQTPGQGLQFLFEYFSETQRNKGNFPGRFSGRQFSNSRSEMNVSTLELGDSALYLCASSLGGGTYEQYFGPGTRLTVT.

To note about this clone: A junction boundary mismatches the germline segment, possibly from a read error. The chain links TRBV7-8 to TRBJ1-3; a possible D gene is TRBD1 (6 bases). This CDR3 has 18 residues. Germline V CDR1 and CDR2: SGHVS, FQNEAQ. The chain's CDR3 is CASSFEQRGGSRGSTIYF. CDR3 in DNA: TGTGCCAGCAGCTTCGAACAACGAGGGGGGAGCCGTGGAAGCACCATATATTTT.

The CDR3 DNA sequence: TGTGCCAGCAGCTTCGGCGCGAATTCACCCCTCCACTTT. This translates into CASSFGANSPLHF. The J gene is TRBJ1-6, the V gene TRBV11-3; D not resolved. The CDR3 is 13 amino acids. Trimming took off 3 bases at V and 7 bases at J, with 7 bases between the two ends. Germline values: CDR1 SGHNT, CDR2 YENEEA.

The rearrangement joins TRBV5-3 to TRBJ1-6; D is undetermined. TRBV5-3 is sorted into the ORF group, with uncertain function. The V end lost 4 bases, the J end lost 5 bases, and 22 bases lay between the germline ends. CDR3 length: 18 amino acids. The DNA for the CDR3 is TGTGCCAGAAGCCATCCCATGTACAGAAAACGAAATAATTCACCCCTCCACTTT. As protein: CARSHPMYRKRNNSPLHF.

Remarks on this clone: Other DNA sequences in the same sample also yield this CDR3. This rearrangement joins TRBV19 to TRBJ1-5, with D perhaps matching TRBD1 (6 bases). The V end was cut by 3 bases, the J end by 7 bases, with 10 bases between. CDR1 is LNHDA and CDR2 is SQIVND in the germline V gene (reference sequence). This CDR3 contains 13 residues. The CDR3 is CASSIGRGQPQHF. The CDR3 coding sequence is TGTGCCAGTAGTATCGGCAGGGGACAGCCCCAGCATTTT.

J is TRBJ1-5 and V is TRBV28, with 7 bases matching TRBD1. Per germline, CDR1 MDHEN and CDR2 SYDVKM. The CDR3 sequence is 16 residues long. Losses at the gene ends were 2 bases for V and 11 bases for J; bases not matched to a gene: 15. In DNA form, the CDR3 reads TGTGCCAGCAGTTTAACGGGCGGGACAGTTCATGGGTCCCAGCATTTT. Protein sequence: CASSLTGGTVHGSQHF. Drawing the rest from reference TRBV28 and TRBJ1-5, the complete variable domain is DVKVTQSSRYLVKRTGEKVFLECVQDMDHENMFWYRQDPGLGLRLIYFSYDVKMKEKGDIPEGYSVSREKKERFSLILESASTNQTSMYLCASSLTGGTVHGSQHFGDGTRLSIL.

This clone was recorded a few times. This chain uses TRBV6-2 or TRBV6-3 with TRBJ2-5, with TRBD2 identical over 9 bases. J lost 2 bases, V lost 2 bases, and 3 bases had no gene match. CDR3 length: 15 amino acids. Looked up from germline, CDR1 is MNHEY and CDR2 is SVGEGT. CDR3 protein: CASSYPSGDQETQYF. CDR3 bases: TGTGCCAGCAGTTACCCTAGCGGGGATCAAGAGACCCAGTACTTC.

The V and J genes are TRBV11-2 and TRBJ1-1; TRBD1 is a possible D gene (6 bases). The CDR3 contains 15 residues. Between the trimmed V and J ends, which lost 5 bases and 5 bases, there was a span of 18 bases. Per the germline V gene, CDR1 is SGHAT and CDR2 is FQNNGV. CDR3 DNA sequence: TGTGCCAGCAGCCCGACAGGTTGGCGGCAGACTGAAGCTTTCTTT. It translates to CASSPTGWRQTEAFF.

The rearrangement links TRBV5-6 to TRBJ2-7; D is ambiguous. V lost 5 bases and J 0 bases, leaving 15 bases between the germline ends. This CDR3 is built from 15 residues. The germline gives CDR1 SGHDT, CDR2 YYEEEE. The CDR3 loop reads CASSSSQHFSYEQYF. The CDR3 DNA sequence: TGTGCCAGCAGTTCCTCCCAACACTTCTCCTACGAGCAGTACTTC.

This chain links TRBV4-2 with TRBJ2-7; TRBD2 agrees at 9 bases. Germline CDR1 LGHNA, CDR2 YNFKEQ. V was pared by 3 bases and J by 8 bases, with 20 bases of the junction left unmatched. CDR3 length: 18 residues. CDR3 loop: CASSQRGASGANFDKQYF. The CDR3 DNA is TGTGCCAGCAGCCAGAGGGGGGCTAGCGGGGCCAACTTCGATAAGCAGTACTTC.

This clone was detected once. The rearrangement uses TRBV9 and TRBJ2-2, with 10 nucleotides matching TRBD1. V shed 1 base and J 7 bases; nucleotides not matched to a gene: 4. Germline CDR1 and CDR2: SGDLS and YYNGEE. The CDR3 spans 15 residues. The CDR3 nucleotides are TGTGCCAGCAGCGTAAGTGGGACAGGGGTCGGGGAGCTGTTTTTT. It specifies CASSVSGTGVGELFF.

The chain recombines TRBV4-1 with TRBJ1-2; D not resolved. Trimming pared 2 bases from V and 0 bases from J, leaving 10 bases between. The CDR3 runs 15 residues. Looked up from germline, CDR1 is MGHRA and CDR2 is YSYEKL. CDR3 coding DNA: TGCGCCAGCAGCCAAACAGTCATCTCTAACTATGGCTACACCTTC. Translated, it gives CASSQTVISNYGYTF.

The chain employs TRBV27 and TRBJ2-2; D might be TRBD1 or TRBD2, each matching 5 bases. Trimming took off 2 bases at V and 10 bases at J, with 14 bases between the two ends. Looked up from germline, CDR1 is MNHEY and CDR2 is SMNVEV (reference sequence). The CDR3 has 14 residues. Written as DNA, the CDR3 is TGTGCCAGCAGTTTAGGGGGTGGAAAGATGGAGCTGTTTTTT. Residues: CASSLGGGKMELFF.

The J gene is TRBJ2-1, the V gene TRBV19, with D maybe TRBD1 (6 bases). The CDR3 sequence is 17 residues long. The germline V and J ends were trimmed by 1 base and 4 bases, with 17 bases remaining between them. Germline V gene data show CDR1 as LNHDA and CDR2 as SQIVND (reference sequence). The CDR3 nucleotides are TGTGCCAGTAGTATAGGGCAGGGGCTGCTACTTTACAATGAGCAGTTCTTC. Translation: CASSIGQGLLLYNEQFF.

In DNA form, the CDR3 reads TGTGCCAGCAGCCCCGGGACAGCGGTGAGCACAGATACGCAGTATTTT. It encodes CASSPGTAVSTDTQYF. This chain joins TRBV5-4 and TRBJ2-3, with TRBD1 identical over 7 bases. The CDR3 loop spans 16 amino acids. V dropped 4 bases and J dropped 0; count of bases not matched to a gene: 8. Germline V gives CDR1 SGHNT, CDR2 YYREEE (reference sequence).

The chain couples TRBV9 to TRBJ2-7; the match to TRBD2 covers 8 bases. The CDR3 contains 17 residues. V lost 0 bases and J lost 2; bases outside the gene matches: 10. Germline CDR1 SGDLS, CDR2 YYNGEE. CDR3 sequence: CASSVAPPAGVTYEQYF. In DNA, the CDR3 is TGTGCCAGCAGCGTAGCTCCCCCAGCGGGGGTTACCTACGAGCAGTACTTC.

The chain has TRBV10-3 and TRBJ2-3, with a tentative D call TRBD2 (6 bases). V lost 7 bases to trimming and J lost 4 bases, with 15 bases between them. CDR3 size: 14 residues. Germline CDR1 and CDR2: ENHRY and SYGVKD. CDR3 nucleotides: TGTGCCATCACTAGGGACTCTTACGCAGATACGCAGTATTTT. Translated, it gives CAITRDSYADTQYF.

The rearrangement joins TRBV3-1 (or the pseudogene TRBV3-2) to TRBJ1-3, with 8 bases matching TRBD1. Germline lookup yields CDR1 LGHDT and CDR2 YNNKEL (reference sequence). Unmatched junction bases numbered 2, after V lost 0 bases and J lost 4 bases. The length of the CDR3 is 15 residues. The CDR3 reads CASSQDRTGGNTIYF. CDR3 bases: TGTGCCAGCAGCCAAGACCGGACAGGGGGAAACACCATATATTTT.

This clone came up a few times. This chain joins TRBV9 and TRBJ1-6, with D tentatively TRBD1 (5 bases). This CDR3 contains 14 residues. Trimming shortened V by 0 bases and J by 6 bases, and 7 bases separated the two germline ends. CDR1 SGDLS and CDR2 YYNGEE come from the germline V gene. Here the CDR3 DNA reads TGTGCCAGCAGCGTAGGACAGATTAATTCACCCCTCCACTTT. Translating it yields CASSVGQINSPLHF. Variable domain in full (rest from reference TRBV9 and TRBJ1-6): DSGVTQTPKHLITATGQRVTLRCSPRSGDLSVYWYQQSLDQGLQFLIQYYNGEERAKGNILERFSAQQFPDLHSELNLSSLELGDSALYFCASSVGQINSPLHFGNGTRLTVT.

CDR3 coding DNA: TGTGCCAGCTCACCCCGACCCAGAGCGGGGGGCACAGATACGCAGTATTTT. It specifies CASSPRPRAGGTDTQYF. The rearrangement links TRBV18 to TRBJ2-3; 8 nucleotides match TRBD2. The V gene's germline CDR1 is KGHSH and CDR2 LQKENI. The J segment lost 1 base and the V segment lost 3 bases, leaving 9 bases of the junction unmatched. The length of the CDR3 is 17 residues.